This passage covers 10 T cell receptor beta chains from one sample sequenced in a study of blood T cell repertoires in COVID-19. The repertoire was sequenced with immunoSEQ multiplex PCR; TCRdb's copy has only in-frame clones and lacks some. The top ten clones hold roughly 3.1% of a sample with about 490,000 clones, 80% to 90% of them seen once. The sample taken for sequencing was peripheral blood. The receptors originated from a human donor in a cohort sampled during active COVID-19.

CDR3 loop: CASSVEIPGELFF. The CDR3 coding sequence is TGTGCCAGCAGCGTCGAGATTCCCGGGGAGCTGTTTTTT. The rearrangement links TRBV9 to TRBJ2-2; no definite D call. Trimming removed 2 bases at V and 6 bases at J, with 8 bases between. This CDR3 region has 13 residues. The germline CDR1 and CDR2 sequences are SGDLS and YYNGEE.

The chain joins TRBV9 to TRBJ2-1; 8 bases line up with TRBD2. The germline V gene has CDR1 SGDLS and CDR2 YYNGEE. V gave up 4 bases and J gave up 0 bases; unmatched junction bases: 18. This CDR3 is 20 amino acids long. In DNA, the CDR3 is TGTGCCAGCAGCCGAGGGGTGGGGCTAGCGGGTAAGGACTCCTACAATGAGCAGTTCTTC. Protein sequence: CASSRGVGLAGKDSYNEQFF.

The chain uses TRBV28 and TRBJ2-5, with 9 nucleotides matching TRBD1. With 4 bases clipped from V and 3 bases from J, the junction kept 9 bases outside the gene matches. The germline CDR1 and CDR2 sequences are MDHEN and SYDVKM. The CDR3 sequence is 16 residues long. The CDR3 coding sequence is TGTGCCAGCAGTTCGAGGGGACAGGGAGGGGAAGAGACCCAGTACTTC. This sequence encodes CASSSRGQGGEETQYF.

The chain is built from TRBV15 and TRBJ2-7, with TRBD1 identical over 7 bases. J was trimmed by 4 bases and V by 0 bases; bases with no gene match: 6. The CDR3 loop spans 15 amino acids. Germline CDR1 is LNHNV and CDR2 is YYDKDF (reference sequence). CDR3 sequence: CATSRDPTGEYEQYF. CDR3 sequence (DNA): TGTGCCACCAGCAGAGATCCAACAGGGGAATACGAGCAGTACTTC.

The V gene is TRBV6-2 or TRBV6-3, the J gene TRBJ1-2; D call uncertain. The ends were cut back, 4 bases at V and 5 bases at J, with 8 bases in the middle. Germline CDR1 and CDR2: MNHEY and SVGEGT. The CDR3 sequence is 12 residues long. The CDR3 region is CASSSQSYGYTF. CDR3 DNA: TGTGCCAGCAGTTCCCAGTCTTATGGCTACACCTTC.

This clone came up once. V and J are TRBV5-5 and TRBJ2-7; TRBD1 agrees at 10 bases. J gave up 2 bases and V 4 bases, and 6 bases lay outside the gene matches. Germline V lookup: CDR1 SGHKS, CDR2 YYEKEE (reference sequence). The CDR3 covers 15 residues. As DNA, the CDR3 is TGTGCCAGCAGCCCTGGACAGGGGGGTCCCTACGAGCAGTACTTC. Translation gives CASSPGQGGPYEQYF.

The chain uses TRBV5-5 and TRBJ1-1, with D maybe TRBD1 (5 bases). V lost 3 bases and J 4 bases, leaving 19 bases between the germline ends. The germline V gene has CDR1 SGHKS and CDR2 YYEKEE (reference sequence). This CDR3 comprises 16 residues. The DNA for the CDR3 is TGTGCCAGCAGCTCCCCGGGGGAGGCTCTGGGCACTGAAGCTTTCTTT. Its translation: CASSSPGEALGTEAFF.

The chain recombines TRBV6-4 with TRBJ2-3, with 8 bases fitting TRBD1. The V gene's germline CDR1 is MRHNA and CDR2 SNTAGT. Germline trimming cut 4 bases from V and 5 bases from J; bases unmatched to any gene: 2. This CDR3 has 13 residues. The CDR3 here is CASSAGTGDTQYF. CDR3 DNA sequence: TGTGCCAGCAGTGCCGGGACAGGAGATACGCAGTATTTT.

The CDR3 bases are TGCAGCGTTGAAAGGCAGGGGGGAGATGGCTACACCTTC. Translating gives CSVERQGGDGYTF. The V and J genes are TRBV29-1 and TRBJ1-2, with TRBD1 identical over 7 bases. Per germline, CDR1 SQVTM and CDR2 ANQGSEA. This CDR3 region has 13 residues. V trimming: 2 bases; J trimming: 6 bases; junction bases outside the gene matches: 6.

The CDR3 is CASSQTGGFTSYGYTF. In DNA, the CDR3 is TGTGCCAGCAGCCAAACAGGGGGGTTCACTTCCTATGGCTACACCTTC. V is TRBV14 and J is TRBJ1-2; TRBD1 matches at 8 bases. Germline V lookup: CDR1 SGHDN, CDR2 FVKESK. This CDR3 has 16 amino acids. The V and J ends lost 2 bases and 4 bases, in that order; junction bases with no gene match: 9.